The T cell receptor beta chain under discussion was sequenced for a study of cytomegalovirus exposure and HLA in healthy donors. Study results and caveats: Within the data, a cluster of highly shared sequence variants was likely a sequencing artifact.

A word on this clone: As yet, its antigen is unknown.

CDR1 is MRHNA, CDR2 SNTAGT, per germline. V was trimmed by 2 bases and J by 9 bases, leaving 8 bases between them. The CDR3 is 12 residues long. Researchers ran the PCR with 60 Vbeta and 13 Jbeta primers. Assay: immunoSEQ multiplex PCR; the TCRdb copy retains only in-frame clones and omits some. This repertoire shows 110,000 to 150,000 clones, around 76% found once; its top ten account for about 2.8%. The specimen was PBMCs. The chain is built from TRBV6-4 and TRBJ2-1; a weak D match, TRBD2 (7 bases). This TCR was recovered from a male donor in good health and CMV-seronegative. CDR3 region: CASSDGGAEQFF. CDR3 nucleotides: TGTGCCAGCAGTGACGGGGGGGCTGAGCAGTTCTTC.